The TCR beta chain under discussion was sequenced for a study of cytomegalovirus exposure and HLA in healthy donors. Overall study context: Earlier work reported approximately 100 million unique TCR beta sequences from roughly 180 million T cells.

The PCR was carried out with 60 Vbeta primers and 13 Jbeta primers. Profiled with immunoSEQ multiplex PCR; TCRdb holds only in-frame clones, not every one. Altogether about 150,000 clones are present, 70% to 90% being singletons, with the ten largest covering approximately 2.5%. Comment on this clone: No antigen is known for it.

Trimming stripped 1 base from V and 4 bases from J, with 13 bases between. The V gene's germline CDR1 is MGHRA and CDR2 YSYEKL. This CDR3 contains 15 residues. Study-level results: Most TCR sequences were seen very rarely across donors, but some public TCRs occurred in many. Most TCR beta V segments were productive about 90% or about 30% of the time in an earlier analysis.

The V gene is TRBV4-1, the J gene TRBJ1-2, with D possibly TRBD1 on 5 matching bases. Sequenced input: PBMCs. The receptor's source is a woman younger than 30 in good health and CMV-seronegative. CDR3 loop: CASSQGGGGSYGYTF. In DNA form, the CDR3 reads TGCGCCAGCAGCCAAGGTGGGGGGGGGAGCTATGGCTACACCTTC.